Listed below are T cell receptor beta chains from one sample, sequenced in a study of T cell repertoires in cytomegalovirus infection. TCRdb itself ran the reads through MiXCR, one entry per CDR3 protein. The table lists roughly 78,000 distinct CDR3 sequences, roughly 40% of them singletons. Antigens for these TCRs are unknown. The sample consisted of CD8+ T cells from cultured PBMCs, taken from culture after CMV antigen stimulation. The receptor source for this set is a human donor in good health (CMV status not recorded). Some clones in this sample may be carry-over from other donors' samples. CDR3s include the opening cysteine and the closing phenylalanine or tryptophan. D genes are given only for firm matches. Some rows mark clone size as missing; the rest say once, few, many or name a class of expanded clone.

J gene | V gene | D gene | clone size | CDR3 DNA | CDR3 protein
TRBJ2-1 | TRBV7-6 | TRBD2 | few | TGTGCCAGCAGCTTAGTAGCGGGGGACCGCAATGAGCAGTTCTTC | CASSLVAGDRNEQFF
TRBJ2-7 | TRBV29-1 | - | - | TGCAGCTTCAGACAGAGCAGCTCCTACGAGCAGTACTTC | CSFRQSSSYEQYF
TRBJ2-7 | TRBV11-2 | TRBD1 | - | TGTGCCAGCAGCATAGCCCCTCGGGACAGGGGGACCTACGAGCAGTACTTC | CASSIAPRDRGTYEQYF
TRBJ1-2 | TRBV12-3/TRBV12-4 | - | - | TGTGCCAGCAGTTCCTCTTGGGACGTCGTCTATGGCTACACCTTC | CASSSSWDVVYGYTF
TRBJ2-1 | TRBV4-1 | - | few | TGCGCCAGCAGCCAAGAGGGGTCGGCTACGTACAATGAGCAGTTCTTC | CASSQEGSATYNEQFF
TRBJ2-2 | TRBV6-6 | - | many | TGTGCCAGCAGTTACTTTCGCGACACCGGGGAGCTGTTTTTT | CASSYFRDTGELFF
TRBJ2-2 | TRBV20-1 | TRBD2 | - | TGCAGTGCTAGAGCACTAGCGGAGAACACCGGGGAGCTGTTTTTT | CSARALAENTGELFF
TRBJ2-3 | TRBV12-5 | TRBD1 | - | TGTGCTAGTGGTTTGGGAGAGACAGGGATCACAGATACGCAGTATTTT | CASGLGETGITDTQYF
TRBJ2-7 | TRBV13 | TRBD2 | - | TGTGCCAGCAGCCCCGGGACTAGCGGGGGGACCTACGAGCAGTACTTC | CASSPGTSGGTYEQYF
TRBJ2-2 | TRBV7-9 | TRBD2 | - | TGTGCCAGCAGCTCTAGCGGGGGGACATACTTCGGGGAGCTGTTTTTT | CASSSSGGTYFGELFF
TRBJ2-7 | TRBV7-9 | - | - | TGTGCCAGCAGCGGAACCGGGACTGAACACTACGAGCAGTACTTC | CASSGTGTEHYEQYF
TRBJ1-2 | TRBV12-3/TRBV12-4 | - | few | TGTGCCAGCAGTCTGGGAGTCTCTGCAGATGGCTACACCTTC | CASSLGVSADGYTF
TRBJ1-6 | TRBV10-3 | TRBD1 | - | TGTGCCATCAGTGGGACAGGGAGCCCCAGTTCACCCCTCCACTTT | CAISGTGSPSSPLHF
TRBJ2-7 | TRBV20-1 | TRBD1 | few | TGCAGTGCTTCGGACAGGGGGGTCACCTACGAGCAGTACTTC | CSASDRGVTYEQYF
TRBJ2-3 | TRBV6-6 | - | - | TGTGCCAGTAGATCCCTCGACCGACCGTCCCCCGATACGCAGTATTTT | CASRSLDRPSPDTQYF
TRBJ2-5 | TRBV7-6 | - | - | TGTGCCAGCAGCTTAGGTCGTCAGGGAGAGGAGACCCAGTACTTC | CASSLGRQGEETQYF
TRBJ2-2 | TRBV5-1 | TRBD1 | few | TGCGCCAGCAGCCAGGAGGACAGGACCTTTTTCTACACCGGGGAGCTGTTTTTT | CASSQEDRTFFYTGELFF
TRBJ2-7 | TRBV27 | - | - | TGTGCCAGCAGTCCTGGGCAGGGGCGGCAGTACTTC | CASSPGQGRQYF
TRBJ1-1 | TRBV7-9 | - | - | TGTGCCAGCAGCTCAAGTGGAGCTTTCTTT | CASSSSGAFF
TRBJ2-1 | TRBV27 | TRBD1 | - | TGTGCCAGCAGTTCCCGGGACAGGCGATACAATGAGCAGTTCTTC | CASSSRDRRYNEQFF
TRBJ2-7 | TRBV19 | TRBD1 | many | TGTGCCAGTAGTGACGAAGGGGACAGGGGGGGCTACGAGCAGTACTTC | CASSDEGDRGGYEQYF
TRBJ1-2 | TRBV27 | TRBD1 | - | TGTGCCAGCAGTACCCTGACAGGGGGGGATGGCTACACCTTC | CASSTLTGGDGYTF
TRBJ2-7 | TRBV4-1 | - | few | TGCGCCAGCAGCCTCTTGGACGGGGATTCCTACGAGCAGTACTTC | CASSLLDGDSYEQYF
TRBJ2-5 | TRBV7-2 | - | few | TGTGCCAGCAGCTTTCGGGCTTCTCAAGAGACCCAGTACTTC | CASSFRASQETQYF
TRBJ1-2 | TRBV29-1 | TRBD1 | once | TGCAGCGTTGTAGTGACAGGGGGCCATGGCTACACCTTC | CSVVVTGGHGYTF
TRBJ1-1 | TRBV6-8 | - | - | TGTGCCAGCAGTACAGGGACGACTGAAGCTTTCTTT | CASSTGTTEAFF
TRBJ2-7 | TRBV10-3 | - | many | TGTGCCATCAGTGAGTCGAGGGCGGTAGCGGATTACGAGCAGTACTTC | CAISESRAVADYEQYF
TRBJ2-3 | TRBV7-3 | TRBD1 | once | TGTGCCAGCAGCTCTACAGGGGGCCCGACAGATACGCAGTATTTT | CASSSTGGPTDTQYF
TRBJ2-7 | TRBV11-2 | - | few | TGTGCCAGCAGGGGACGGAGTTACGAGCAGTACTTC | CASRGRSYEQYF
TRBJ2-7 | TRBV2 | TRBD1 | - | TGTGCCAGCAGTGAGGGGACAGGGGAATATTCCTACGAGCAGTACTTC | CASSEGTGEYSYEQYF
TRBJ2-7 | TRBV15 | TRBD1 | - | TGTGCCACCAGCAAAGGACAGGGGGCATTTGGCGAGCAGTACTTC | CATSKGQGAFGEQYF
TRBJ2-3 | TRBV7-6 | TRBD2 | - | TGTGCCAGCAGCTTAGCCGGGGGGACGGGCACAGATACGCAGTATTTT | CASSLAGGTGTDTQYF
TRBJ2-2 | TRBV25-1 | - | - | TGTGCCAGCAGTGTCTTACAGGGATCGGACACCGGGGAGCTGTTTTTT | CASSVLQGSDTGELFF
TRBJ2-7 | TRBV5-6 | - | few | TGTGCCAGCAGTCCTGGCGGGGTCTACGAGCAGTACTTC | CASSPGGVYEQYF
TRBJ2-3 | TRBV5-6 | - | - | TGTGCCAGCAGCTCGTGGACCACAGTGGCAGATACGCAGTATTTT | CASSSWTTVADTQYF
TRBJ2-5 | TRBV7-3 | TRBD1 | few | TGTGCCAGCAGCCTGACAGGGGGGCTGGGAGAGACCCAGTACTTC | CASSLTGGLGETQYF
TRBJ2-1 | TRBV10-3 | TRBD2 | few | TGTGCCATCAGTGAAGGCGGGGGGGCCACCTACAATGAGCAGTTCTTC | CAISEGGGATYNEQFF
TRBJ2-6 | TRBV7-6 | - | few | TGTGCCAGCAGCAAGGGGGGATCTGGGGCCAACGTCCTGACTTTC | CASSKGGSGANVLTF
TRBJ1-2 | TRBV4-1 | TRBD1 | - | TGCGCCAGCAGCCAAGTTCTCAAGGGGGCGAATGGCTACACCTTC | CASSQVLKGANGYTF
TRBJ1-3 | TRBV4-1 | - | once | TGCGCCAGCAGCCAAGGGGTTGAGGGAAACACCATATATTTT | CASSQGVEGNTIYF
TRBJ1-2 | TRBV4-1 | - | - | TGCGCCAGCAGCCTCCATCTCGGACACCTGGGTCATGGCTACACCTTC | CASSLHLGHLGHGYTF
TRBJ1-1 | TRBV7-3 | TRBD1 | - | TGTGCCAGCAGCTGGGACAGGAACACTGAAGCTTTCTTT | CASSWDRNTEAFF
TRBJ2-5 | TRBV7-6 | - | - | TGTGCCAGCAGCTTAGAGGGGGTAACAAATCAAGAGACCCAGTACTTC | CASSLEGVTNQETQYF
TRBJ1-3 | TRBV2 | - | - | TGTGCCTGGATCTCTGGAAACACCATATATTTT | CAWISGNTIYF
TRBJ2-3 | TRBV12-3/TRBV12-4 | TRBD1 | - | TGTGCCAGCAGACCGGCGACAGGGGGATACACAGATACGCAGTATTTT | CASRPATGGYTDTQYF
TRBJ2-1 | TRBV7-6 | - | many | TGTGCCAGCAGCCTCCGGGACTCTAATCCCCTCAATGAGCAGTTCTTC | CASSLRDSNPLNEQFF
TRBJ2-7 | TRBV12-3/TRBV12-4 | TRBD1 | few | TGTGCCAGCAGGGTAGGGACAGGGATTGCCTACGAGCAGTACTTC | CASRVGTGIAYEQYF
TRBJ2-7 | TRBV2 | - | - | TGTGCCAGCAGTGAATTTAAATGGGCGATAATGGGCGAGCAGTACTTC | CASSEFKWAIMGEQYF
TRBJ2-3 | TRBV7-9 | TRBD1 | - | TGTGCCAGCAGCCCCAGGAACCGGGACAGGGAACCCACAGATACGCAGTATTTT | CASSPRNRDREPTDTQYF
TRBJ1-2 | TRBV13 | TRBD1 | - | TGTGCCAGCAGCTTAGGGACAGGGGAGATGGCCTATGGCTACACCTTC | CASSLGTGEMAYGYTF
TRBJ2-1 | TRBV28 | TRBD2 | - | TGTGCCAGCAGTTCGAGACGGACTAGCGGGTCCGCAATATACAATGAGCAGTTCTTC | CASSSRRTSGSAIYNEQFF
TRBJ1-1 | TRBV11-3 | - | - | TGTGCCAGCAGCCGTGGGGGGGGCACTGAAGCTTTCTTT | CASSRGGGTEAFF
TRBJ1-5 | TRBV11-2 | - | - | TGTGCCAGCAGCTCCGGTAGTAGTATGGAAGATAGCAATCAGCCCCAGCATTTT | CASSSGSSMEDSNQPQHF
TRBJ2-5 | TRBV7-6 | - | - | TGTGCCAGCAGCTCGCTTGGGGGGTTCGAAGAAAGCAGTTACCAAGAGACCCAGTACTTC | CASSSLGGFEESSYQETQYF